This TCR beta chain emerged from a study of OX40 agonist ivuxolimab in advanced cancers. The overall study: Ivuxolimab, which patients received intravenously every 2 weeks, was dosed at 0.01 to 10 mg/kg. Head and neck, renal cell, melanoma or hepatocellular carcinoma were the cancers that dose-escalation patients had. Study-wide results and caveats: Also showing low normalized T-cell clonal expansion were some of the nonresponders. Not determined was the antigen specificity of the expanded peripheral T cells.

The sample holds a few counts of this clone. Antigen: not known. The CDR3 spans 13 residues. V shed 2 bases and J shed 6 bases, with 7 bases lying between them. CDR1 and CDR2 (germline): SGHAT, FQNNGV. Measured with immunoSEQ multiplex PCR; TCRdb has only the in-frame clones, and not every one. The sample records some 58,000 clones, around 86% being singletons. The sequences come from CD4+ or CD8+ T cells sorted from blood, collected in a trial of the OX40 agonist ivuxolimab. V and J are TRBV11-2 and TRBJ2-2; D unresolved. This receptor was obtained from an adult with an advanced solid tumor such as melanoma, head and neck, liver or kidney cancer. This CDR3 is CASSLLVAGELFF. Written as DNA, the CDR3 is TGTGCCAGCAGCTTATTGGTAGCCGGGGAGCTGTTTTTT. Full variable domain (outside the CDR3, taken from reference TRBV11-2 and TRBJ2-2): EAGVAQSPRYKIIEKRQSVAFWCNPISGHATLYWYQQILGQGPKLLIQFQNNGVVDDSQLPKDRFSAERLKGVDSTLKIQPAKLEDSAVYLCASSLLVAGELFFGEGSRLTVL.